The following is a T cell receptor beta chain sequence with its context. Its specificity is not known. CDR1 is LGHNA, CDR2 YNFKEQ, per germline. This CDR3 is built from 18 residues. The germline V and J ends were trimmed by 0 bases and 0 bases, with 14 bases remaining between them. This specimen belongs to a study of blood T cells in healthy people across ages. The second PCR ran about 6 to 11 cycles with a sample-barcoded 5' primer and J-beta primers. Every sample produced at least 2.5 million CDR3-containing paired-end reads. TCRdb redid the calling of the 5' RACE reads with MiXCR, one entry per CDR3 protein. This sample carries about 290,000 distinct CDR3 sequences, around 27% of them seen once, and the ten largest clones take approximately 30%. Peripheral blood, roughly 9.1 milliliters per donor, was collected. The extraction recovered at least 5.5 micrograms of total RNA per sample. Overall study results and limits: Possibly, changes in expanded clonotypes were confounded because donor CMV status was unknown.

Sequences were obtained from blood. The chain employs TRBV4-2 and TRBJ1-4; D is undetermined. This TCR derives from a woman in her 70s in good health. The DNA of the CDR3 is TGTGCCAGCAGCCAAGAAGGTCCCCCGAAGGCAACTAATGAAAAACTGTTTTTT. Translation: CASSQEGPPKATNEKLFF.